Below, 20 T cell receptor beta chains from the same sample are listed, as sequenced in a study of blood T cell repertoires in COVID-19 (dated by TCRdb to the early 2020s). Libraries were built with the immunoSEQ multiplex PCR assay. Entries here come from immuneACCESS through TCRdb and include only in-frame sequences with V and J called. Some clones fail to appear in such tables; in the studies checked, an unresolved V gene covers under half of the shortfall, and the cause of the remainder is unknown. The sample has just over 60,000 clones on record, roughly 80% of them singletons. Roughly 20% of the sample belongs to the ten largest clones. The specimen sequenced was peripheral blood. The origin of the receptors is a man between 60 and 75 years old with acute or convalescent COVID-19.

This rearrangement joins TRBV6-5 to TRBJ1-3, with TRBD1 matching 7 bases. Germline V lookup: CDR1 MNHEY, CDR2 SVGAGI. The CDR3 spans 15 residues. V trimming: 11 bases; J trimming: 0 bases; junction bases outside the gene matches: 10. Here the CDR3 DNA reads TGTGCCGCCAGCCGGGGACAGAGCTCTGGAAACACCATATATTTT. It yields the protein CAASRGQSSGNTIYF.

V usage is TRBV5-1 and J usage is TRBJ2-1; 12 nucleotides match TRBD1. The V gene end was trimmed by 4 bases and the J gene end by 7 bases; junction bases not matched to a gene: 9. This CDR3 spans 16 amino acids. CDR1 is SGHRS, CDR2 YFSETQ, per germline. The CDR3 region is CASSLDRGQGANEQFF. The CDR3 DNA is TGCGCCAGCAGCCTCGATAGGGGACAGGGGGCGAATGAGCAGTTCTTC.

This rearrangement joins TRBV7-9 to TRBJ1-1; no clear D gene. This CDR3 has 11 residues. Trimming took off 5 bases at V and 6 bases at J, with 7 bases between the two ends. Germline V CDR1 and CDR2: SEHNR, FQNEAQ (reference sequence). DNA for the CDR3: TGTGCCAGCAGCCTAACCCCTGAAGCTTTCTTT. Protein product: CASSLTPEAFF.

This chain connects TRBV21-1 to TRBJ2-7; no check of the table's D call, TRBD2, against the DNA was made. TRBV21-1 is a documented pseudogene. There are 16 residues in the CDR3. The CDR3 DNA reads TGTGCCAGCAGCAAAGTCAGTCCCACTAGCGACTACGAGCAGTACTTC. Amino acid sequence: CASSKVSPTSDYEQYF.

V is TRBV5-1 and J is TRBJ2-7; 7 nucleotides line up with TRBD1. V was pared by 3 bases and J by 6 bases, with 9 bases of the junction left unmatched. CDR3 size: 14 residues. CDR1 is SGHRS and CDR2 is YFSETQ in the germline V gene. CDR3 residues: CASSSGQSRPEQYF. The DNA of the CDR3 is TGCGCCAGCAGCTCGGGACAGTCCCGGCCCGAGCAGTACTTC.

This rearrangement joins TRBV7-2 to TRBJ2-7; the D gene is possibly TRBD2 (5 bases). Germline V gives CDR1 SGHTA, CDR2 FQGNSA. The CDR3 extends over 14 amino acids. Deletions cut 2 bases from V and 7 bases from J, with 15 bases between. CDR3 nucleotide sequence: TGTGCCAGCAGCTTAAGCGGAGGTTTATTTGAGCAGTACTTC. Protein product: CASSLSGGLFEQYF. Together with reference TRBV7-2 and TRBJ2-7, the CDR3 gives the full variable domain: GAGVSQSPSNKVTEKGKDVELRCDPISGHTALYWYRQSLGQGLEFLIYFQGNSAPDKSGLPSDRFSAERTGGSVSTLTIQRTQQEDSAVYLCASSLSGGLFEQYFGPGTRLTVT.

CDR3 protein: CASSEKVETGPNTEAFF. The CDR3 bases are TGTGCCAGCAGTGAAAAGGTGGAGACAGGCCCGAACACTGAAGCTTTCTTT. The chain employs TRBV2 and TRBJ1-1; perhaps TRBD1 as D (6 bases). V lost 2 bases to trimming and J lost 1 base, with 17 bases between them. CDR1 and CDR2 (germline): SNHLY, FYNNEI. There are 17 residues in the CDR3.

The chain carries TRBV30 and TRBJ1-1; D may be TRBD1 (6 bases). Trimming stripped 0 bases from V and 8 bases from J, with 16 bases between. The length of the CDR3 is 14 residues. From germline, CDR1 is GTSNPN and CDR2 SVGIG (reference sequence). The CDR3 DNA reads TGTGCCTGGAGTGTCGGGGGGCTTCCCCGCGAAGCTTTCTTT. Translated, it gives CAWSVGGLPREAFF. The full variable domain, in which reference TRBV30 and TRBJ1-1 provide the parts outside the CDR3, is SQTIHQWPATLVQPVGSPLSLECTVEGTSNPNLYWYRQAAGRGLQLLFYSVGIGQISSEVPQNLSASRPQDRQFILSSKKLLLSDSGFYLCAWSVGGLPREAFFGQGTRLTVV.

J is TRBJ1-2 and V is TRBV30, with unresolved D. The CDR3 runs to 13 residues. V was shortened by 1 base and J by 0 bases, with 6 bases between the two germline ends. Germline loops: CDR1 GTSNPN, CDR2 SVGIG (reference sequence). The CDR3 reads CAWSEQPNYGYTF. The DNA for the CDR3 is TGTGCCTGGAGTGAACAGCCTAACTATGGCTACACCTTC.

The chain combines TRBV5-4 with TRBJ2-7; TRBD2 matches at 10 bases. The germline V gene encodes CDR1 SGHNT and CDR2 YYREEE (reference sequence). Trimming removed 3 bases from V and 1 base from J; junction bases left unmatched: 7. This CDR3 has 16 residues. The CDR3 spells CASSYSRTSGSYEQYF. In DNA, the CDR3 is TGTGCCAGCAGCTACAGCCGGACTAGCGGTTCCTACGAGCAGTACTTC.

The V and J genes are TRBV5-1 and TRBJ2-7, with a tentative D call TRBD2 (6 bases). Germline-derived CDR1 and CDR2 are SGHRS and YFSETQ. V was clipped by 3 bases and J by 0 bases, with 13 bases between them. This CDR3 region has 15 residues. The CDR3 nucleotides are TGCGCCAGCAGCTCGACGGGACTCCTCTCCTACGAGCAGTACTTC. It yields the protein CASSSTGLLSYEQYF.

The rearrangement links TRBV19 to TRBJ2-7, with 7 bases aligning to TRBD2. The CDR3 runs 12 residues. V gave up 7 bases and J gave up 6 bases; unmatched junction bases: 6. Germline values: CDR1 LNHDA, CDR2 SQIVND (reference sequence). The CDR3 is CASISPGGEQYF. CDR3 bases: TGTGCCAGTATCTCGCCGGGAGGCGAGCAGTACTTC.

The V and J genes are TRBV4-1 and TRBJ2-2; 9 bases are a match to TRBD2. The CDR3 totals 16 residues. The V and J ends lost 1 base and 5 bases, in that order; junction bases with no gene match: 5. Germline V gene sequence: CDR1 MGHRA, CDR2 YSYEKL. CDR3: CASSQGGGRGTGELFF. The DNA for the CDR3 is TGCGCCAGCAGCCAAGGAGGCGGGAGGGGAACCGGGGAGCTGTTTTTT.

This clone was recorded a few times. Here the CDR3 reads CASSQLAGEGDEQFF. The CDR3 DNA sequence: TGTGCCAGCAGCCAACTAGCGGGAGAAGGCGATGAGCAGTTCTTC. The chain has TRBV4-2 and TRBJ2-1; 10 bases match TRBD2. CDR1 LGHNA and CDR2 YNFKEQ come from the germline V gene. With V trimmed by 2 bases and J by 8 bases, 6 bases remained unmatched. The CDR3 contains 15 residues.

The chain recombines TRBV6-1 with TRBJ1-1, with D possibly matching TRBD1 (6 bases). The CDR3 length is 12 residues. Germline CDR1 reads MNHNS; CDR2 reads SASEGT. With 2 bases removed from V and 12 bases from J, the gap between germline ends came to 13 bases. CDR3 sequence reads: CASSERGRRSFF. For the CDR3, the DNA is TGTGCCAGCAGTGAAAGGGGGAGAAGATCTTTCTTT.

Remarks on this clone: The germline gene is not matched at one end of the junction; a read error may be the cause. The chain recombines TRBV7-7 with TRBJ2-3, with TRBD1 matching over 8 bases. The germline V gene has CDR1 SSHAT and CDR2 FNYEAQ (reference sequence). This CDR3 has 15 amino acids. The chain's CDR3 is CASSLRAGGQDTQYF. The CDR3 nucleotides read TGTGCTAGCAGCTTAAGGGCAGGGGGCCAAGATACGCAGTATTTT.

The chain links TRBV19 to TRBJ1-2; 7 nucleotides match TRBD1. V was pared by 5 bases and J by 4 bases, with 7 bases of the junction left unmatched. The length of the CDR3 is 14 residues. The germline V gene encodes CDR1 LNHDA and CDR2 SQIVND (reference sequence). The CDR3 loop is CASSDSDRFYGYTF. DNA for the CDR3: TGTGCCAGTAGTGATTCGGACAGGTTCTATGGCTACACCTTC.

This chain links TRBV6-5 with TRBJ2-2; possibly TRBD1 for D (7 bases). The ends were cut back, 6 bases at V and 5 bases at J, with 10 bases in the middle. Germline-derived CDR1 and CDR2 are MNHEY and SVGAGI. The CDR3 is 13 amino acids. Written as DNA, the CDR3 is TGTGCCAGCAGCAGGGGGGAAACCGGGGAGCTGTTTTTT. The encoded protein is CASSRGETGELFF.

This rearrangement joins TRBV2 to TRBJ2-7, with 8 bases that match TRBD1. The CDR3 extends over 14 amino acids. Trimming removed 2 bases from V and 9 bases from J; junction bases left unmatched: 9. CDR1 is SNHLY and CDR2 is FYNNEI in the germline V gene. Here the CDR3 reads CASSEQGARVMQYF. In nucleotides, the CDR3 is TGTGCCAGCAGTGAACAGGGGGCCCGAGTAATGCAGTACTTC.

V usage is TRBV7-6 and J usage is TRBJ1-4, with TRBD1 matching over 8 bases. The CDR3 is 17 amino acids. V dropped 1 base and J dropped 4; count of bases not matched to a gene: 8. Germline loops: CDR1 SGHVS, CDR2 FNYEAQ. The CDR3 protein is CASSLVGTGDRNEKLFF. The CDR3 nucleotides are TGTGCCAGCAGCTTAGTAGGGACAGGCGACCGTAATGAAAAACTGTTTTTT.